This is a list of T cell receptor beta chains from one sample in a study of a mutant IDH1 vaccine in newly diagnosed glioma. The assay was immunoSEQ multiplex PCR, and TCRdb's table has in-frame clones only and misses some. Of about 34,000 clones in the sample, approximately 87% were seen once. No antigens are known for them. Sequenced material: PBMCs, taken from a glioma patient whose treatment included an IDH1 peptide vaccine. Receptors originate from a woman in her twenties or thirties with glioma. The CDR3 runs from the conserved cysteine through the conserved F or W. The D gene is left open where the match is weak. The listing skips clone size in some rows; elsewhere it reads once, few, many or a size class.

CDR3 length: 14; V gene: TRBV6-5; D gene: -; J gene: TRBJ2-7; clone size: -; CDR3 DNA: TGTGCCAGCAGTTATTCACAGCTTAGATACGAGCAGTACTTC; CDR3 protein: CASSYSQLRYEQYF
CDR3 length: 13; V gene: TRBV4-3; D gene: -; J gene: TRBJ2-3; clone size: -; CDR3 DNA: TGCGCCAGCAGCCAAGATTGGCGGGATACGCAGTATTTT; CDR3 protein: CASSQDWRDTQYF
CDR3 length: 14; V gene: TRBV6-1; D gene: TRBD1; J gene: TRBJ1-5; clone size: -; CDR3 DNA: TGTGCCAGCAGTGAACAGGGGGCCGGAGGGCCCCAGCATTTT; CDR3 protein: CASSEQGAGGPQHF
CDR3 length: 13; V gene: TRBV30; D gene: TRBD1; J gene: TRBJ2-2; clone size: few; CDR3 DNA: TGTGCCTGGAGGAACAGGGGTCCCGGGGAGCTGTTTTTT; CDR3 protein: CAWRNRGPGELFF
CDR3 length: 14; V gene: TRBV6-5; D gene: TRBD1; J gene: TRBJ2-4; clone size: -; CDR3 DNA: TGTGCCAGCAGCCGACAGGGGACCAAAAACATTCAGTACTTC; CDR3 protein: CASSRQGTKNIQYF
CDR3 length: 17; V gene: TRBV4-2; D gene: -; J gene: TRBJ1-1; clone size: -; CDR3 DNA: TGTGCCAGCAGCCAAGCTGGGGGCAGGCCCGGGGGCATTGAAGCTTTCTTT; CDR3 protein: CASSQAGGRPGGIEAFF
CDR3 length: 14; V gene: TRBV2; D gene: -; J gene: TRBJ1-2; clone size: -; CDR3 DNA: TGTGCCAGCAGCTCCTTATCGGGGGCCCATGGCTACACCTTC; CDR3 protein: CASSSLSGAHGYTF
CDR3 length: 15; V gene: TRBV7-9; D gene: -; J gene: TRBJ2-3; clone size: -; CDR3 DNA: TGTGCCAGCAGCCTCAACGGGGGCCTCACAGATACGCAGTATTTT; CDR3 protein: CASSLNGGLTDTQYF
CDR3 length: 17; V gene: TRBV5-1; D gene: -; J gene: TRBJ1-4; clone size: few; CDR3 DNA: TGCGCCAGCAGCTTGAGGGGGGACGGGACAACTAATGAAAAACTGTTTTTT; CDR3 protein: CASSLRGDGTTNEKLFF
CDR3 length: 18; V gene: TRBV5-1; D gene: TRBD1; J gene: TRBJ1-5; clone size: -; CDR3 DNA: TGCGCCAGCAGCTTGGTGGGAACAGGGGAGGGCTACAATCAGCCCCAGCATTTT; CDR3 protein: CASSLVGTGEGYNQPQHF
CDR3 length: 11; V gene: TRBV29-1; D gene: -; J gene: TRBJ1-1; clone size: few; CDR3 DNA: TGCAGCGTTGAAGGGAACACTGAAGCTTTCTTT; CDR3 protein: CSVEGNTEAFF
CDR3 length: 15; V gene: TRBV4-1; D gene: -; J gene: TRBJ1-2; clone size: -; CDR3 DNA: TGCGCCAGCAGCCGACTGCGGGTTAGCCCGCCTGGCTACACCTTC; CDR3 protein: CASSRLRVSPPGYTF
CDR3 length: 14; V gene: TRBV5-6; D gene: -; J gene: TRBJ2-3; clone size: -; CDR3 DNA: TGTGCCAGCAGCTGGGCAGGGGACACAGATACGCAGTATTTT; CDR3 protein: CASSWAGDTDTQYF
CDR3 length: 13; V gene: TRBV5-1; D gene: TRBD1; J gene: TRBJ1-2; clone size: once; CDR3 DNA: TGCGCCAGCAGCCCCGAACAGGGGAAGGGCTACACCTTC; CDR3 protein: CASSPEQGKGYTF
CDR3 length: 20; V gene: TRBV4-2; D gene: TRBD2; J gene: TRBJ2-3; clone size: -; CDR3 DNA: TGTGCCAGCAGCCAAAATCGGGCAAGCGGGGGCGCCAGGAGCACAGATACGCAGTATTTT; CDR3 protein: CASSQNRASGGARSTDTQYF
CDR3 length: 16; V gene: TRBV4-3; D gene: -; J gene: TRBJ1-5; clone size: once; CDR3 DNA: TGCGCCAGCAGCCAAGAAGGGGGGCCAAGCAATCAGCCCCAGCATTTT; CDR3 protein: CASSQEGGPSNQPQHF
CDR3 length: 14; V gene: TRBV19; D gene: -; J gene: TRBJ1-1; clone size: -; CDR3 DNA: TGTGCCAGTAGTAAAGGGCAGATGAACACTGAAGCTTTCTTT; CDR3 protein: CASSKGQMNTEAFF
CDR3 length: 16; V gene: TRBV10-3; D gene: TRBD2; J gene: TRBJ2-7; clone size: -; CDR3 DNA: TGTGCCATCAGTGAGTCACATAGGACTAGCCCGTACGAGCAGTACTTC; CDR3 protein: CAISESHRTSPYEQYF
CDR3 length: 12; V gene: TRBV18; D gene: -; J gene: TRBJ1-3; clone size: -; CDR3 DNA: TGTGCCAGCTCACCCACGGGAAACACCATATATTTT; CDR3 protein: CASSPTGNTIYF
CDR3 length: 15; V gene: TRBV10-3; D gene: TRBD1; J gene: TRBJ1-2; clone size: -; CDR3 DNA: TGTGCCATCAGTAACCGGGACAGGAGCCTTGAGGGCTACACCTTC; CDR3 protein: CAISNRDRSLEGYTF
CDR3 length: 14; V gene: TRBV6-6; D gene: -; J gene: TRBJ2-2; clone size: -; CDR3 DNA: TGTGCCAGCCGTGACAGTGGGAACACCGGGGAGCTGTTTTTT; CDR3 protein: CASRDSGNTGELFF
CDR3 length: 14; V gene: TRBV30; D gene: TRBD2; J gene: TRBJ2-3; clone size: -; CDR3 DNA: TGTGCCTGCCCCACGGGGGGGAGCGTCGGTACGCAGTATTTT; CDR3 protein: CACPTGGSVGTQYF
CDR3 length: 14; V gene: TRBV6-5; D gene: TRBD2; J gene: TRBJ2-7; clone size: once; CDR3 DNA: TGTGCCAGCAGGTCCACTAGCGCAAACTACGAGCAGTACTTC; CDR3 protein: CASRSTSANYEQYF
CDR3 length: 15; V gene: TRBV7-2; D gene: -; J gene: TRBJ2-6; clone size: -; CDR3 DNA: TGTGCCTGTTCCAGGGGCGGTGCTGGGGCCAACGTCCTGACTTTC; CDR3 protein: CACSRGGAGANVLTF
CDR3 length: 12; V gene: TRBV30; D gene: TRBD2; J gene: TRBJ2-7; clone size: once; CDR3 DNA: TGTGCCTGGAGCTGGGGGGGTCGCGAGCAGTACTTC; CDR3 protein: CAWSWGGREQYF
CDR3 length: 13; V gene: TRBV19; D gene: -; J gene: TRBJ1-4; clone size: -; CDR3 DNA: TGTGCCAGTAGCGACCGACTTAATGAAAAACTGTTTTTT; CDR3 protein: CASSDRLNEKLFF
CDR3 length: 11; V gene: TRBV20-1; D gene: -; J gene: TRBJ1-1; clone size: -; CDR3 DNA: TGCAGTGCTAGAGATTATGCCCGGGGATTCTTT; CDR3 protein: CSARDYARGFF
CDR3 length: 16; V gene: TRBV6-5; D gene: TRBD2; J gene: TRBJ2-1; clone size: -; CDR3 DNA: TGTGCCAGCAGTTACGTATCAGGACTAGCTAACAATGAGCAGTTCTTC; CDR3 protein: CASSYVSGLANNEQFF
CDR3 length: 15; V gene: TRBV19; D gene: -; J gene: TRBJ1-1; clone size: -; CDR3 DNA: TGTGCCAGTAGTATCCGACATCACTTTGCCTTTGAAGCTTTCTTT; CDR3 protein: CASSIRHHFAFEAFF
CDR3 length: 15; V gene: TRBV4-1; D gene: -; J gene: TRBJ1-2; clone size: -; CDR3 DNA: TGCGCCAGCAGCCTCCTGGGCCTGCCGGTAGATGGCTACACCTTC; CDR3 protein: CASSLLGLPVDGYTF
CDR3 length: 17; V gene: TRBV4-1; D gene: TRBD1; J gene: TRBJ2-7; clone size: -; CDR3 DNA: TGCGCCAGCAGCCCGGGCATGGGACAGGGGATATCCTACGAGCAGTACTTC; CDR3 protein: CASSPGMGQGISYEQYF
CDR3 length: 13; V gene: TRBV5-4; D gene: -; J gene: TRBJ2-7; clone size: -; CDR3 DNA: TGTGCCAGCAGCGTATCGGGAACCTACGAGCAGTACTTC; CDR3 protein: CASSVSGTYEQYF
CDR3 length: 15; V gene: TRBV2; D gene: TRBD1; J gene: TRBJ2-7; clone size: -; CDR3 DNA: TGTGCCAGCAGAGACGACAGGGTCCCGACCTACGAGCAGTACTTC; CDR3 protein: CASRDDRVPTYEQYF
CDR3 length: 15; V gene: TRBV6-1; D gene: -; J gene: TRBJ1-2; clone size: -; CDR3 DNA: TGTGCCAGCCCCGGGGAGACCCTCAATGACTATGGCTACACCTTC; CDR3 protein: CASPGETLNDYGYTF
CDR3 length: 15; V gene: TRBV12-5; D gene: -; J gene: TRBJ1-1; clone size: -; CDR3 DNA: TGTGCTAGTGGTTTGGTACTTGGGCAGAACACTGAAGCTTTCTTT; CDR3 protein: CASGLVLGQNTEAFF
CDR3 length: 15; V gene: TRBV7-6; D gene: -; J gene: TRBJ1-4; clone size: -; CDR3 DNA: TGTGCCAGCAGCTTAGGCTCAGGGGAACGTGAAAAACTGTTTTTT; CDR3 protein: CASSLGSGEREKLFF
CDR3 length: 16; V gene: TRBV5-5; D gene: TRBD1; J gene: TRBJ1-1; clone size: -; CDR3 DNA: TGTGCCAGCAGCTTGAGGGGGGACAGAATGAACACTGAAGCTTTCTTT; CDR3 protein: CASSLRGDRMNTEAFF
CDR3 length: 13; V gene: TRBV7-2; D gene: -; J gene: TRBJ1-1; clone size: -; CDR3 DNA: TGTGCCAGCAGCTTAGCGCCGGGGAGGGAAGCTTTCTTT; CDR3 protein: CASSLAPGREAFF
CDR3 length: 19; V gene: TRBV5-1; D gene: TRBD2; J gene: TRBJ2-1; clone size: -; CDR3 DNA: TGCGCCAGCAGCCATGGGGGTGTAACTAGCGGGGGGGATGGCGATGAGCAGTTCTTC; CDR3 protein: CASSHGGVTSGGDGDEQFF
CDR3 length: 14; V gene: TRBV6-1; D gene: TRBD1; J gene: TRBJ2-1; clone size: -; CDR3 DNA: TGTGCCAGCAGTCCGACAGGGTTAGAGGGTGAGCAGTTCTTC; CDR3 protein: CASSPTGLEGEQFF
CDR3 length: 16; V gene: TRBV11-2; D gene: -; J gene: TRBJ2-1; clone size: -; CDR3 DNA: TGTGCCAGCAGCCCTAGGGTGGGGGGCCCCCACAATGAGCAGTTCTTC; CDR3 protein: CASSPRVGGPHNEQFF
CDR3 length: 15; V gene: TRBV6-6; D gene: -; J gene: TRBJ1-5; clone size: -; CDR3 DNA: TGTGCCAGCAGTTACGCAGACAAGTACAATCAGCCCCAGCATTTT; CDR3 protein: CASSYADKYNQPQHF
CDR3 length: 16; V gene: TRBV18; D gene: -; J gene: TRBJ2-3; clone size: -; CDR3 DNA: TGTGCCAGCTCACCACCGACCCCCTTAAGCACAGATACGCAGTATTTT; CDR3 protein: CASSPPTPLSTDTQYF
CDR3 length: 14; V gene: TRBV9; D gene: -; J gene: TRBJ2-7; clone size: -; CDR3 DNA: TGTGCCAGCAGCGTAGACCGGAGCTCCTACGAGCAGTACTTC; CDR3 protein: CASSVDRSSYEQYF
CDR3 length: 12; V gene: TRBV7-9; D gene: TRBD2; J gene: TRBJ2-1; clone size: -; CDR3 DNA: TGTGCCAGCAGCTTGACAGCTAGCGGGCAGTTCTTC; CDR3 protein: CASSLTASGQFF
CDR3 length: 18; V gene: TRBV7-6; D gene: TRBD2; J gene: TRBJ2-5; clone size: -; CDR3 DNA: TGTGCCAGCAGCGAAGGGACTAGCGGGGGAGCCCGGCTAGAGACCCAGTACTTC; CDR3 protein: CASSEGTSGGARLETQYF
CDR3 length: 14; V gene: TRBV29-1; D gene: TRBD1; J gene: TRBJ1-2; clone size: -; CDR3 DNA: TGCAGCGCCCAAGGGGGACAGGGGGCAAGTGGCTACACCTTC; CDR3 protein: CSAQGGQGASGYTF
CDR3 length: 15; V gene: TRBV19; D gene: TRBD1; J gene: TRBJ2-5; clone size: -; CDR3 DNA: TGTGCCAGTAGTAAGGGGACAGGGGGCCGGAAGACCCAGTACTTC; CDR3 protein: CASSKGTGGRKTQYF